A selection of T cell receptor beta chains follows, all from one sample in a study of T cell clusters in autoimmune cytopenias. TCRdb processed the multiplex PCR reads again and assigns one entry to each CDR3 protein, with no DNA. The sample table sets out roughly 5,500 distinct CDR3 sequences. This sample was shared with a second study, whose subject was T cell repertoires in aging, cancer and after chemotherapy.

The sequenced sample consisted of peripheral blood. The receptors come from a human donor in good health. The CDR3 runs from the conserved cysteine through the conserved F or W. For some rows the clone size is stated as once, few or many, or as a class when expanded; others skip it.

J gene: TRBJ1-5
V gene: TRBV5-4
clone size: -
CDR3 protein: CASSSGQGGQPQHF

J gene: TRBJ1-2
V gene: TRBV6-1
clone size: -
CDR3 protein: CASRFGTGSDYGYTF

J gene: TRBJ2-7
V gene: TRBV19
clone size: -
CDR3 protein: CASKREAGRDSYEQYF

J gene: TRBJ1-2
V gene: TRBV30
clone size: -
CDR3 protein: CALQPNRGPYGYTF

J gene: TRBJ2-2
V gene: TRBV19
clone size: medium-sized
CDR3 protein: CASSGQGVTGELFF

J gene: TRBJ1-4
V gene: TRBV6-1
clone size: -
CDR3 protein: CASSRRTGANEKLFF

J gene: TRBJ2-7
V gene: TRBV7-9
clone size: -
CDR3 protein: CASSLATGVHEQYF

J gene: TRBJ1-1
V gene: TRBV7-9
clone size: -
CDR3 protein: CASSPPPRQAFF

J gene: TRBJ1-1
V gene: TRBV29-1
clone size: medium-sized
CDR3 protein: CSVEKTGYGEAFF

J gene: TRBJ1-2
V gene: TRBV6-6
clone size: -
CDR3 protein: CASSYLGHYGYTF

J gene: TRBJ2-7
V gene: TRBV20-1
clone size: -
CDR3 protein: CSASLMRRRDEQYF

J gene: TRBJ2-7
V gene: TRBV6-2/TRBV6-3
clone size: -
CDR3 protein: CASRGTVTYEQYF

J gene: TRBJ2-3
V gene: TRBV6-6
clone size: -
CDR3 protein: CASSQTGGSTDTQYF

J gene: TRBJ2-3
V gene: TRBV11-1
clone size: medium-sized
CDR3 protein: CASSLRDRMTDTQYF

J gene: TRBJ1-3
V gene: TRBV10-3
clone size: -
CDR3 protein: CAITGGAGNTIYF

J gene: TRBJ1-2
V gene: TRBV6-2/TRBV6-3
clone size: -
CDR3 protein: CASSYSAGTGPGYTF

J gene: TRBJ1-2
V gene: TRBV20-1
clone size: -
CDR3 protein: CSARDGGNYGYTF

J gene: TRBJ2-3
V gene: TRBV2
clone size: -
CDR3 protein: CASSVRDRGTDTQYF

J gene: TRBJ1-2
V gene: TRBV4-3
clone size: -
CDR3 protein: CASSQDSTGEASYTF

J gene: TRBJ2-3
V gene: TRBV20-1
clone size: -
CDR3 protein: CSARPPTDTQYF

J gene: TRBJ2-3
V gene: TRBV6-1
clone size: medium-sized
CDR3 protein: CASSDWSGGASTDTQYF

J gene: TRBJ1-1
V gene: TRBV6-5
clone size: -
CDR3 protein: CASSRRPLADTEAFF

J gene: TRBJ1-5
V gene: TRBV19
clone size: -
CDR3 protein: CASSPLRGQEGDQPQHF

J gene: TRBJ2-7
V gene: TRBV19
clone size: medium-sized
CDR3 protein: CASTRDRTSSYEQYF

J gene: TRBJ2-3
V gene: TRBV20-1
clone size: -
CDR3 protein: CSAVGTGNTDTQYF

J gene: TRBJ1-5
V gene: TRBV5-1
clone size: -
CDR3 protein: CASSQEDRVNQPQHF

J gene: TRBJ2-1
V gene: TRBV20-1
clone size: -
CDR3 protein: CSARDRGAQTKYNEQFF

J gene: TRBJ2-3
V gene: TRBV11-2
clone size: -
CDR3 protein: CASSIRAGAGMSTDTQYF

J gene: TRBJ1-6
V gene: TRBV6-5
clone size: -
CDR3 protein: CASSYSKGRVIDSPLHF

J gene: TRBJ1-6
V gene: TRBV5-1
clone size: -
CDR3 protein: CASSVWTGGSSPLHF

J gene: TRBJ2-7
V gene: TRBV11-2
clone size: -
CDR3 protein: CASSLGLAGVNEQYF

J gene: TRBJ1-2
V gene: TRBV6-5
clone size: medium-sized
CDR3 protein: CAIKGQNYGYTF

J gene: TRBJ2-1
V gene: TRBV6-2/TRBV6-3
clone size: medium-sized
CDR3 protein: CASSGRTSGDYNEQFF

J gene: TRBJ2-3
V gene: TRBV6-5
clone size: medium-sized
CDR3 protein: CASRTSGSTDTQYF

J gene: TRBJ2-1
V gene: TRBV5-1
clone size: -
CDR3 protein: CASRTGQPSYNEQFF

J gene: TRBJ2-7
V gene: TRBV7-2
clone size: -
CDR3 protein: CASSLEGTGFNEQYF

J gene: TRBJ1-3
V gene: TRBV5-4
clone size: -
CDR3 protein: CASSFGSSGNTIYF

J gene: TRBJ2-7
V gene: TRBV5-5
clone size: medium-sized
CDR3 protein: CASSLGQYEQYF